Listed below are T cell receptor beta chains from one sample, sequenced in a study of CD8+ T cells in alopecia areata. Profiled with immunoSEQ multiplex PCR; TCRdb holds only in-frame clones, not every one. The table records roughly 230,000 clones, about 40% of them present only once. Sequencing was performed on CD4+ T cells sorted from blood, taken at roughly week 36, from a patient treated with tofacitinib. The receptors come from a human donor with alopecia areata. Both conserved end residues are part of each CDR3. Each record gives: J gene, V gene, clone size, D gene, CDR3 length, CDR3 protein, CDR3 DNA. The D gene is left open where the match is weak. Where a row states a size, it is once, few, many or the class of an expanded clone; other rows omit it.

J: TRBJ1-2
V: TRBV25-1
size: .
D: .
length: 12
CDR3: CASSDTPYGYTF
DNA: TGTGCCAGCAGTGACACCCCTTATGGCTACACCTTC

J: TRBJ1-2
V: TRBV6-1
size: .
D: TRBD1
length: 13
CDR3: CASSGRTGKGYTF
DNA: TGTGCCAGCAGTGGACGGACAGGGAAAGGCTACACCTTC

J: TRBJ2-2
V: TRBV5-1
size: .
D: .
length: 16
CDR3: CASSPGDSSNTGELFF
DNA: TGCGCCAGCAGCCCAGGAGACAGCTCGAACACCGGGGAGCTGTTTTTT

J: TRBJ2-1
V: TRBV9
size: .
D: TRBD2
length: 15
CDR3: CASSVEAGTYNEQFF
DNA: TGTGCCAGCAGCGTAGAAGCGGGGACCTACAATGAGCAGTTCTTC

J: TRBJ1-2
V: TRBV7-2
size: few
D: .
length: 13
CDR3: CASSFPPRGGYTF
DNA: TGTGCCAGCAGCTTCCCCCCTCGGGGTGGCTACACCTTC

J: TRBJ2-1
V: TRBV29-1
size: once
D: TRBD1
length: 13
CDR3: CSADRGTYNEQFF
DNA: TGCAGCGCTGACAGGGGTACTTACAATGAGCAGTTCTTC

J: TRBJ2-2
V: TRBV9
size: .
D: TRBD1
length: 16
CDR3: CASSAIGDSYTGELFF
DNA: TGTGCCAGCAGCGCAATCGGGGACAGCTACACCGGGGAGCTGTTTTTT

J: TRBJ2-3
V: TRBV5-1
size: .
D: .
length: 15
CDR3: CASSSGQTSTDTQYF
DNA: TGCGCCAGCAGCTCTGGACAGACTAGCACAGATACGCAGTATTTT

J: TRBJ1-2
V: TRBV9
size: few
D: .
length: 12
CDR3: CASSAPSRGYTF
DNA: TGTGCCAGCAGTGCCCCAAGCAGGGGCTACACCTTC

J: TRBJ1-5
V: TRBV23-1
size: .
D: .
length: 14
CDR3: CASSPAPLGQPQHF
DNA: TGCGCCAGCAGTCCGGCCCCGCTTGGGCAGCCCCAGCATTTT

J: TRBJ2-7
V: TRBV4-3
size: .
D: .
length: 16
CDR3: CASSQAASPSVYEQYF
DNA: TGCGCCAGCAGCCAAGCTGCTAGCCCCTCAGTTTACGAGCAGTACTTC

J: TRBJ1-2
V: TRBV14
size: .
D: .
length: 13
CDR3: CASSQVGGAGYTF
DNA: TGTGCCAGCAGCCAAGTGGGGGGCGCTGGCTACACCTTC

J: TRBJ1-5
V: TRBV7-2
size: few
D: TRBD1
length: 15
CDR3: CASSPRQGGNQPQHF
DNA: TGTGCCAGCAGCCCGCGACAGGGAGGGAATCAGCCCCAGCATTTT

J: TRBJ2-5
V: TRBV30
size: .
D: TRBD2
length: 13
CDR3: CAGTVGGEETQYF
DNA: TGTGCCGGGACCGTGGGAGGGGAGGAGACCCAGTACTTC

J: TRBJ1-2
V: TRBV30
size: .
D: .
length: 14
CDR3: CAWSAGREMSGYTF
DNA: TGTGCCTGGAGCGCTGGCAGGGAGATGAGTGGCTACACCTTC

J: TRBJ2-3
V: TRBV7-9
size: .
D: TRBD2
length: 16
CDR3: CASSLGTSGTTDTQYF
DNA: TGTGCCAGCAGCTTAGGGACTAGCGGGACCACAGATACGCAGTATTTT

J: TRBJ2-7
V: TRBV7-2
size: .
D: .
length: 12
CDR3: CASSASSYEQYF
DNA: TGTGCCAGCAGCGCGAGCTCCTACGAGCAGTACTTC

J: TRBJ1-2
V: TRBV7-2
size: few
D: .
length: 14
CDR3: CASSTGSSNYGYTF
DNA: TGTGCCAGCAGCACCGGAAGCAGTAACTATGGCTACACCTTC

J: TRBJ2-5
V: TRBV2
size: .
D: .
length: 11
CDR3: CASSVRKTQYF
DNA: TGTGCCAGCAGTGTGCGGAAGACCCAGTACTTC

J: TRBJ2-3
V: TRBV5-1
size: .
D: .
length: 14
CDR3: CASNQAEGTDTQYF
DNA: TGCGCCAGCAACCAAGCAGAGGGCACAGATACGCAGTATTTT

J: TRBJ2-2
V: TRBV7-3
size: few
D: .
length: 13
CDR3: CASSSGPLGELFF
DNA: TGTGCCAGCAGTTCTGGCCCCCTGGGGGAGCTGTTTTTT

J: TRBJ1-2
V: TRBV7-2
size: .
D: .
length: 13
CDR3: CASSLRRDYGYTF
DNA: TGTGCCAGCAGCTTACGAAGGGACTATGGCTACACCTTC

J: TRBJ2-7
V: TRBV27
size: .
D: .
length: 15
CDR3: CATSVQGGGSYEQYF
DNA: TGTGCCACCTCCGTACAGGGGGGGGGCTCCTACGAGCAGTACTTC

J: TRBJ2-7
V: TRBV15
size: few
D: .
length: 16
CDR3: CATSRDLGLEGGEQYF
DNA: TGTGCCACCAGCAGAGATTTAGGACTGGAGGGGGGCGAGCAGTACTTC

J: TRBJ2-3
V: TRBV13
size: once
D: .
length: 14
CDR3: CASSPVRGTDTQYF
DNA: TGTGCCAGCAGCCCGGTGAGGGGCACAGATACGCAGTATTTT

J: TRBJ2-7
V: TRBV7-2
size: once
D: .
length: 13
CDR3: CASSLASLYEQYF
DNA: TGTGCCAGCAGCTTAGCAAGTCTCTACGAGCAGTACTTC

J: TRBJ2-5
V: TRBV7-7
size: .
D: TRBD2
length: 16
CDR3: CASSLAGGAAQETQYF
DNA: TGTGCTAGCAGCTTAGCGGGGGGCGCTGCCCAAGAGACCCAGTACTTC

J: TRBJ1-2
V: TRBV13
size: .
D: .
length: 13
CDR3: CASMILKNYGYTF
DNA: TGTGCCAGCATGATTCTGAAGAACTATGGCTACACCTTC

J: TRBJ1-5
V: TRBV11-2
size: .
D: .
length: 15
CDR3: CASSLGPDRNQPQHF
DNA: TGTGCCAGCAGCTTGGGGCCCGATCGAAATCAGCCCCAGCATTTT

J: TRBJ2-7
V: TRBV6-5
size: few
D: TRBD2
length: 15
CDR3: CASSRTSGSIYEQYF
DNA: TGTGCCAGCAGCCGGACTAGCGGGAGTATCTACGAGCAGTACTTC

J: TRBJ2-1
V: TRBV9
size: .
D: TRBD2
length: 16
CDR3: CASSAGTTSSYNEQFF
DNA: TGTGCCAGCAGCGCCGGGACTACCAGCTCCTACAATGAGCAGTTCTTC

J: TRBJ2-4
V: TRBV30
size: .
D: .
length: 11
CDR3: CAWAGQNIQYF
DNA: TGTGCCTGGGCAGGGCAAAACATTCAGTACTTC

J: TRBJ1-5
V: TRBV30
size: .
D: .
length: 13
CDR3: CAWSPGGNQPQHF
DNA: TGTGCCTGGAGTCCTGGGGGCAATCAGCCCCAGCATTTT

J: TRBJ2-5
V: TRBV29-1
size: few
D: TRBD2
length: 15
CDR3: CSVAGLAGEYVTQYF
DNA: TGCAGCGTTGCGGGACTAGCGGGAGAGTATGTGACCCAGTACTTC

J: TRBJ2-5
V: TRBV4-1
size: .
D: .
length: 16
CDR3: CASSQDAGQRVETQYF
DNA: TGCGCCAGCAGCCAAGACGCGGGACAGAGGGTAGAGACCCAGTACTTC

J: TRBJ2-1
V: TRBV7-9
size: few
D: .
length: 12
CDR3: CASSFKGNEQFF
DNA: TGTGCCAGCAGTTTCAAGGGAAATGAGCAGTTCTTC

J: TRBJ2-7
V: TRBV19
size: .
D: TRBD1
length: 15
CDR3: CASSSLGTGGYEQYF
DNA: TGTGCCAGTAGTAGTCTCGGGACAGGGGGCTACGAGCAGTACTTC

J: TRBJ2-7
V: TRBV5-8
size: once
D: TRBD1
length: 15
CDR3: CASRWTGTGSYEQYF
DNA: TGTGCCAGCAGGTGGACCGGGACAGGCTCCTACGAGCAGTACTTC

J: TRBJ2-1
V: TRBV7-2
size: few
D: TRBD2
length: 16
CDR3: CASSPTPGLTYNEQFF
DNA: TGTGCCAGCAGCCCGACCCCGGGACTAACCTACAATGAGCAGTTCTTC

J: TRBJ2-7
V: TRBV2
size: .
D: TRBD1
length: 15
CDR3: CASREYRDSSYEQYF
DNA: TGTGCCAGCAGGGAATACCGGGACAGCTCCTACGAGCAGTACTTC

J: TRBJ2-1
V: TRBV29-1
size: few
D: TRBD1
length: 12
CDR3: CSVDNRGNEQFF
DNA: TGCAGCGTTGATAACAGGGGCAATGAGCAGTTCTTC

J: TRBJ1-3
V: TRBV30
size: .
D: .
length: 13
CDR3: CAWSWTAGNTIYF
DNA: TGTGCCTGGAGTTGGACAGCTGGAAACACCATATATTTT

J: TRBJ2-3
V: TRBV6-1
size: .
D: TRBD1
length: 12
CDR3: CASSEDRGREYF
DNA: TGTGCCAGCAGTGAAGACAGGGGACGGGAGTATTTT

J: TRBJ2-1
V: TRBV10-3
size: few
D: .
length: 15
CDR3: CAISAASGEVNEQFF
DNA: TGTGCCATCAGCGCCGCCAGCGGAGAGGTTAATGAGCAGTTCTTC

J: TRBJ2-5
V: TRBV9
size: .
D: TRBD2
length: 15
CDR3: CASSVGGRAGETQYF
DNA: TGTGCCAGCAGCGTCGGCGGGAGGGCCGGGGAGACCCAGTACTTC

J: TRBJ2-5
V: TRBV4-2
size: .
D: .
length: 13
CDR3: CASSQAGGETQYF
DNA: TGTGCCAGCAGCCAAGCTGGAGGGGAGACCCAGTACTTC

J: TRBJ1-4
V: TRBV2
size: .
D: .
length: 14
CDR3: CASTPRGEGEKLFF
DNA: TGTGCCAGCACCCCCCGGGGCGAGGGGGAAAAACTGTTTTTT

J: TRBJ2-1
V: TRBV5-4
size: .
D: TRBD1
length: 15
CDR3: CASSLGQGSYNEQFF
DNA: TGTGCCAGCAGCTTGGGACAGGGTTCCTACAATGAGCAGTTCTTC

J: TRBJ1-5
V: TRBV2
size: .
D: .
length: 11
CDR3: CASSGGQPQHF
DNA: TGTGCCAGCAGTGGGGGTCAGCCCCAGCATTTT

J: TRBJ2-3
V: TRBV23-1
size: .
D: .
length: 16
CDR3: CASSQSGGQFTDTQYF
DNA: TGCGCCAGCAGTCAATCGGGGGGACAGTTCACAGATACGCAGTATTTT

J: TRBJ2-7
V: TRBV25-1
size: .
D: TRBD2
length: 14
CDR3: CASSERGGSYEQYF
DNA: TGTGCCAGCAGTGAACGGGGGGGTTCCTACGAGCAGTACTTC